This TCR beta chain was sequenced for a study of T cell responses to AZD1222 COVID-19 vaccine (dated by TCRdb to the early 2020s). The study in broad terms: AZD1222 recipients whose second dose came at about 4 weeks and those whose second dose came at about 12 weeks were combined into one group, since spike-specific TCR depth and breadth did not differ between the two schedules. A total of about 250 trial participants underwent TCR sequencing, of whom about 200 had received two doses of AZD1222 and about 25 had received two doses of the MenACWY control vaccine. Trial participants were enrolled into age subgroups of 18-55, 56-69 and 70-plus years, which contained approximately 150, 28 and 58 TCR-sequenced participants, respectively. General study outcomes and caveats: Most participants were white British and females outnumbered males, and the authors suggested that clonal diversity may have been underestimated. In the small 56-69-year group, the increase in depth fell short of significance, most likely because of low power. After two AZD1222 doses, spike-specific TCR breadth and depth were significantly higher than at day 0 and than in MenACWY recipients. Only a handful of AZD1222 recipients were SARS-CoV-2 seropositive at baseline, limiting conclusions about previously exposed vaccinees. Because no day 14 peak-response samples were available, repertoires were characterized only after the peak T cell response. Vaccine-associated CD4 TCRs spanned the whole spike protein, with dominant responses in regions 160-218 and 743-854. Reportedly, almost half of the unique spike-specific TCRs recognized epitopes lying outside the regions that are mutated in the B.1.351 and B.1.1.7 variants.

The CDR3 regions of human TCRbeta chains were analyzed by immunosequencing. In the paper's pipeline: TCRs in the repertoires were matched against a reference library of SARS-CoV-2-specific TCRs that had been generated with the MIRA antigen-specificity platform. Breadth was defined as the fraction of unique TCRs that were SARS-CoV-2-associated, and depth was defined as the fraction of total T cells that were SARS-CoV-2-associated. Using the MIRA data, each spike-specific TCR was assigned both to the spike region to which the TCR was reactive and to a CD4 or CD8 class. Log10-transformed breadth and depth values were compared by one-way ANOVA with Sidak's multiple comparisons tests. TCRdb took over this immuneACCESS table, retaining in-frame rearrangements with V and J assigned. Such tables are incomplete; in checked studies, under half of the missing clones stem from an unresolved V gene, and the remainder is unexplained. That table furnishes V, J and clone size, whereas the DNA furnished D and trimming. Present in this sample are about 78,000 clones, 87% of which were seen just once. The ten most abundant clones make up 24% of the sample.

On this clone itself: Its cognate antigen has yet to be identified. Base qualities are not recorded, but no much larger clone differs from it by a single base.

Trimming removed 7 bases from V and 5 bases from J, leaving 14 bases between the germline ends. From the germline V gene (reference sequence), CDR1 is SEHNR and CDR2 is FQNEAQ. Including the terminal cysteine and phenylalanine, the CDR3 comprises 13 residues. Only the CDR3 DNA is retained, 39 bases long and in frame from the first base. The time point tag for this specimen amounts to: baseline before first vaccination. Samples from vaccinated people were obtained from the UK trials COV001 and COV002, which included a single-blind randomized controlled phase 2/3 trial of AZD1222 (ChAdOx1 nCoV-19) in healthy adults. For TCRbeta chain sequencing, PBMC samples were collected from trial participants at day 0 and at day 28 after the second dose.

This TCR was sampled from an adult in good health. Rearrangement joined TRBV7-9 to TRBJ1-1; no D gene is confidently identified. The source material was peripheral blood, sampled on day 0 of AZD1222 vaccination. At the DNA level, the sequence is TGTGCCAGCACGTTGGCGGGAAGAACTGAAGCTTTCTTT. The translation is CASTLAGRTEAFF.